The next 2 T cell receptor beta chains were all read from a single sample in a study of T cells in Graves' hyperthyroidism and ophthalmopathy. RNA transcripts were the template for amplifying TCR beta CDR3 regions. The study used the HTBI primer set for a first-round RT-PCR of the TCR CDR3. TCRdb passed the multiplex PCR reads through MiXCR, listing each CDR3 protein once. The sample holds 360,000 or so distinct CDR3 sequences, 15% to 20% seen once. What was sequenced was blood. The receptor source for this set is a woman between 18 and 29 years old with Graves' hyperthyroidism.

Only a few counts were recorded for this clonotype. The rearrangement joins TRBV18 to TRBJ1-3, with no clear D. The CDR3 is 13 amino acids. CDR1 and CDR2 from the germline V gene are KGHSH and LQKENI. V lost 4 bases and J 5 bases, leaving 9 bases between the germline ends. The CDR3, as DNA: TGTGCCAGCTCACGCTCGGAAAGAAACACCATATATTTT. Encoded protein: CASSRSERNTIYF.

This clonotype was seen ten or more times. DNA of the CDR3: TGCGCCAGCAGCTCCGGACAGGAAAACACTGAAGCTTTCTTT. Amino acid sequence: CASSSGQENTEAFF. The rearrangement uses TRBV5-1 and TRBJ1-1, with 7 bases identical to TRBD1. After removal of 3 bases from V and 2 bases from J, the junction contained 4 bases not matched to a gene. CDR3 size: 14 residues. CDR1 and CDR2 (germline): SGHRS, YFSETQ.